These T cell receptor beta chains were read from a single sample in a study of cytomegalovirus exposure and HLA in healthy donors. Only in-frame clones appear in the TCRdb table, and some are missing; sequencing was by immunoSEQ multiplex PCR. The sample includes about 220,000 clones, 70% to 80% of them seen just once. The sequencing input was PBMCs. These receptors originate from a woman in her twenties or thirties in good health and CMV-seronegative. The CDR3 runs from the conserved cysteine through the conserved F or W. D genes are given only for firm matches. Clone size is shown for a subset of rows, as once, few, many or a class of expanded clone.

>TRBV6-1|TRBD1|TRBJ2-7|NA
TGTGCCAGCAGTGAACCTTGGGACAGTCACTACGAGCAGTACTTC
CASSEPWDSHYEQYF
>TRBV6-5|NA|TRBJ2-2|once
TGTGCCAGCAACGACAGAAACACCGGGGAGCTGTTTTTT
CASNDRNTGELFF
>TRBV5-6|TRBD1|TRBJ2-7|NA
TGTGCCAGCAGTATGGGGACAGGCCTCGAGGAGTACTTC
CASSMGTGLEEYF
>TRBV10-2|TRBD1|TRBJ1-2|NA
TGCGCCAGCAGTGAGGGGACAGGGTATGGCTACACCTTC
CASSEGTGYGYTF
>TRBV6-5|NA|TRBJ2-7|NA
TGTGCCAGCAGTTACTCGGAAGAGGCCTACGAGCAGTACTTC
CASSYSEEAYEQYF
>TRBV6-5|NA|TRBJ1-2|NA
TGTGCCAGCAGGCCAACCGAGGGCTATGGCTACACCTTC
CASRPTEGYGYTF
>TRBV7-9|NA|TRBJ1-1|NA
TGTGCCAGCAGCTTTAGATCGGACACTGAAGCTTTCTTT
CASSFRSDTEAFF
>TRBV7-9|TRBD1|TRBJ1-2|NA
TGTGCCAGCAGCGGGGGGACAGGTGTAAGGTTTAACTATGGCTACACCTTC
CASSGGTGVRFNYGYTF
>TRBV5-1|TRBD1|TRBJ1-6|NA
TGCGCCAGCCGAGGACAGGGCGATTCACCCCTCCACTTT
CASRGQGDSPLHF
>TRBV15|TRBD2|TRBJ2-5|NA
TGTGCCACCAGCAGAGATCCGGCGGGAGGGGGACAAGAGACCCAGTACTTC
CATSRDPAGGGQETQYF
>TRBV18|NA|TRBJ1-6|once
TGTGCCAGCTCACCCCTCCGACCGGGGTATAATTCACCCCTCCACTTT
CASSPLRPGYNSPLHF
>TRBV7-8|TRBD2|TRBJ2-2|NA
TGTGCCAGCAGCTTAGGGGCTAGCGGGAGTATCGTCGGGGAGCTGTTTTTT
CASSLGASGSIVGELFF
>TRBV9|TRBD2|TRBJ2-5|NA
TGTGCCAGCAGCGCCAGCGGGAGTCGGTGGGAGACCCAGTACTTC
CASSASGSRWETQYF